These 5 T cell receptor beta chains were all obtained from the same sample, sequenced in a study of technical replicates of blood from four donors. Some clones are missing from TCRdb's copy, which holds only in-frame ones; the method was immunoSEQ multiplex PCR. The data show some 77,000 clones, 80% to 95% seen once. The sample consisted of T cells isolated from PBMCs. Source of these receptors: a human donor in good health.

The gene calls are TRBV4-2 and TRBJ2-2; 12 bases agree with TRBD2. This CDR3 contains 17 residues. Germline V gives CDR1 LGHNA, CDR2 YNFKEQ. V lost 1 base and J lost 0; bases outside the gene matches: 0. The DNA of the CDR3 is TGTGCCAGCAGCCAAGGACTAGCGGGAGCGAACACCGGGGAGCTGTTTTTT. Translating gives CASSQGLAGANTGELFF.

This chain links TRBV2 with TRBJ1-2, with D possibly matching TRBD1 (5 bases). Germline CDR1 reads SNHLY; CDR2 reads FYNNEI. V was cut by 7 bases and J by 8 bases, with 17 bases left in between. The CDR3 is 13 amino acids. The CDR3 sequence: CASTGGRGNGYTF. The CDR3 DNA reads TGTGCCAGCACCGGGGGTAGAGGGAACGGCTACACCTTC.

The chain uses TRBV5-4 and TRBJ2-7; 8 nucleotides match TRBD2. This CDR3 is built from 13 residues. The germline gives CDR1 SGHNT, CDR2 YYREEE (reference sequence). V trimming: 3 bases; J trimming: 4 bases; junction bases outside the gene matches: 3. Here the CDR3 reads CASSYGTSYEQYF. CDR3 DNA: TGTGCCAGCAGCTACGGGACTAGTTACGAGCAGTACTTC.

J is TRBJ1-1 and V is TRBV11-3; D is possibly TRBD1 (5 bases). The CDR3 consists of 13 residues. Trimming took off 5 bases at V and 0 bases at J, with 7 bases between the two ends. Looked up from germline, CDR1 is SGHNT and CDR2 is YENEEA. The CDR3 spells CASSEDMNTEAFF. The CDR3 nucleotides read TGTGCCAGCAGCGAGGACATGAACACTGAAGCTTTCTTT.

The chain's CDR3 is CASSLPSGRGQGLYEQYF. In DNA, the CDR3 is TGTGCCAGCAGCCTCCCCTCGGGCCGAGGACAGGGTCTCTACGAGCAGTACTTC. This chain connects TRBV11-3 to TRBJ2-7; 8 bases are shared with TRBD1. Germline V gives CDR1 SGHNT, CDR2 YENEEA. V lost 5 bases, J lost 3 bases, and 18 bases stayed unmatched. This CDR3 region has 18 residues.